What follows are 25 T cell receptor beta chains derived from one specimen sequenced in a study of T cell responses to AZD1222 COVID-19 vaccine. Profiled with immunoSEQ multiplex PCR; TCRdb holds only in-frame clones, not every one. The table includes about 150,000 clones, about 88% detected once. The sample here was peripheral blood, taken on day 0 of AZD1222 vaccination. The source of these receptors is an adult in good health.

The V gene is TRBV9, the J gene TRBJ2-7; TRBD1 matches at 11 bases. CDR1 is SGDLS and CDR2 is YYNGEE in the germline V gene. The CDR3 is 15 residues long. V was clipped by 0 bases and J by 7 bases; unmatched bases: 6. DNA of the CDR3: TGTGCCAGCAGCGTAGATCCGGGACAGGGGGGTGAGCAGTACTTC. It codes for CASSVDPGQGGEQYF.

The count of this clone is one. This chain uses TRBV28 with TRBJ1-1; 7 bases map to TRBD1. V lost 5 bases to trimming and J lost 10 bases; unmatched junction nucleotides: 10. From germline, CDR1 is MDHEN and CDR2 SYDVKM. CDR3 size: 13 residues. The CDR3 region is CASSPGTVFRAFF. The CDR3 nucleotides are TGTGCCAGCAGTCCCGGGACAGTTTTTAGAGCTTTCTTT.

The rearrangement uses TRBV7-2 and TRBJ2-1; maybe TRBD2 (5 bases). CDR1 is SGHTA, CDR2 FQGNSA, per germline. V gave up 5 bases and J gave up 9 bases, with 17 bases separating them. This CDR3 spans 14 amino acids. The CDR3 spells CASSLMGVLGEQFF. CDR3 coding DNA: TGTGCCAGCAGCCTAATGGGAGTGTTGGGTGAGCAGTTCTTC.

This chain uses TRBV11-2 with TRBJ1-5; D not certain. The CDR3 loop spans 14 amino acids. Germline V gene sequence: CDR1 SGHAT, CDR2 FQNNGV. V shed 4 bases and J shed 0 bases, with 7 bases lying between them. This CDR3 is CASSSQNSNQPQHF. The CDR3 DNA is TGTGCCAGCAGCTCACAGAATAGCAATCAGCCCCAGCATTTT.

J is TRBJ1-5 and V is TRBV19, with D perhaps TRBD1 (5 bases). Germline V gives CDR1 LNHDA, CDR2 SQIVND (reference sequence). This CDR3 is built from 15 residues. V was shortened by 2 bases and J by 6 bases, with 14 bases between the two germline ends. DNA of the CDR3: TGTGCCAGTAGTATACAGGGCGTGAGGGGTCAGCCCCAGCATTTT. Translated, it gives CASSIQGVRGQPQHF. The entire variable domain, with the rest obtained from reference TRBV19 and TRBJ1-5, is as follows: DGGITQSPKYLFRKEGQNVTLSCEQNLNHDAMYWYRQDPGQGLRLIYYSQIVNDFQKGDIAEGYSVSREKKESFPLTVTSAQKNPTAFYLCASSIQGVRGQPQHFGDGTRLSIL.

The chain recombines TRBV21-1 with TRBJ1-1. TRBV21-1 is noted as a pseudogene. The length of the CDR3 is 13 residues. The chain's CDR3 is CASPRGGAAEAFF. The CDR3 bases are TGTGCTTCCCCACGGGGGGGTGCTGCTGAAGCTTTCTTT.

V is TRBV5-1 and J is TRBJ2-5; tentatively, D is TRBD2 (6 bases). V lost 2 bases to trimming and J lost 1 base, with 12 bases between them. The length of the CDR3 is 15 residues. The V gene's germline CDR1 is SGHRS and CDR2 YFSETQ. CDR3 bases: TGCGCCAGCAGCTTCGGATCTAGCGCCCAAGAGACCCAGTACTTC. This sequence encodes CASSFGSSAQETQYF.

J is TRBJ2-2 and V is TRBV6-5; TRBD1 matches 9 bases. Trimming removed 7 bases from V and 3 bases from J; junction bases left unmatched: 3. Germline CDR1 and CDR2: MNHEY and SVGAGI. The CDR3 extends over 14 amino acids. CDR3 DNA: TGTGCCAGCAACACAGGGGGCGACACCGGGGAGCTGTTTTTT. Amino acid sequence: CASNTGGDTGELFF.

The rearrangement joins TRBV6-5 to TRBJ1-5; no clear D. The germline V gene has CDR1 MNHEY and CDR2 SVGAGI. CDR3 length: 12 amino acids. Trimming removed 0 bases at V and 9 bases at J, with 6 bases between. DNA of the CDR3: TGTGCCAGCAGTTACTCGAATGGGCCCCAGCATTTT. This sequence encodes CASSYSNGPQHF.

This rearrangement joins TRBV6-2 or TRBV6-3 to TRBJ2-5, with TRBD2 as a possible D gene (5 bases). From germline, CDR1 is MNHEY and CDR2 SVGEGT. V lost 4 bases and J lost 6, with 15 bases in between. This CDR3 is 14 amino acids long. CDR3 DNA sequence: TGTGCCAGCAGTTTCGACTCGGGGTGGAAGACCCAGTACTTC. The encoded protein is CASSFDSGWKTQYF.

CDR3 residues: CASSEREGRAEAFF. CDR3 bases: TGTGCCAGCAGTGAACGTGAGGGGAGGGCTGAAGCTTTCTTT. The chain links TRBV2 to TRBJ1-1; TRBD1 is a possible D gene (5 bases). The CDR3 is made up of 14 amino acids. CDR1 SNHLY and CDR2 FYNNEI come from the germline V gene. V was cut by 2 bases and J by 6 bases, with 13 bases left in between.

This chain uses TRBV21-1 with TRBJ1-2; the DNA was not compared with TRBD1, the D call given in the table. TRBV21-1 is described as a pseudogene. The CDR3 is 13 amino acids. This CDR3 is CASSMGQGIGYTF. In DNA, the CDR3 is TGTGCCAGCAGTATGGGACAGGGGATTGGCTACACCTTC.

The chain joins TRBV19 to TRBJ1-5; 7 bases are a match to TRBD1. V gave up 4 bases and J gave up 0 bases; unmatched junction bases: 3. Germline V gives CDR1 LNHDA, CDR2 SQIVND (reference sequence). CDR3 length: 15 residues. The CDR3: CASSTTGDSNQPQHF. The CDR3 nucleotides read TGTGCCAGTAGTACCACAGGGGATAGCAATCAGCCCCAGCATTTT.

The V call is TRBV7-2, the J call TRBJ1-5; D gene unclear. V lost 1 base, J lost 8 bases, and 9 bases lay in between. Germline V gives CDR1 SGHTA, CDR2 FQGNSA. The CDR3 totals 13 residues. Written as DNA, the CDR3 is TGTGCCAGCAGCTTAGTGTCCCTTGAGCCCCAGCATTTT. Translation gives CASSLVSLEPQHF.

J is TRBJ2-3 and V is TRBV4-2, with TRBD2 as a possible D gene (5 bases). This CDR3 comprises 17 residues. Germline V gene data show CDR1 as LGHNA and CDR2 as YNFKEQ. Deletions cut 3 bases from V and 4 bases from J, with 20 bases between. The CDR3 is CASSQNPQEAAADTQYF. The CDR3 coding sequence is TGTGCCAGCAGCCAGAACCCCCAGGAGGCTGCCGCAGATACGCAGTATTTT.

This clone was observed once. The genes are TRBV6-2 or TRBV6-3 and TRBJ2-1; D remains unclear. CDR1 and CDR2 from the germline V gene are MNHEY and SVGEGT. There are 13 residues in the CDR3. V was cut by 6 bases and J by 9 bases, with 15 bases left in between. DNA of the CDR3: TGTGCCAGCAGCCAAAGGCTATTTGGTGAGCAGTTCTTC. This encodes CASSQRLFGEQFF.

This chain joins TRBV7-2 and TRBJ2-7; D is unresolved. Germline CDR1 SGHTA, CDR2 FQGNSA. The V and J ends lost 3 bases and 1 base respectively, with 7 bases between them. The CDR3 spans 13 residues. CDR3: CASSFSASYEQYF. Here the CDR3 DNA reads TGTGCCAGCAGCTTTTCGGCTTCCTACGAGCAGTACTTC.

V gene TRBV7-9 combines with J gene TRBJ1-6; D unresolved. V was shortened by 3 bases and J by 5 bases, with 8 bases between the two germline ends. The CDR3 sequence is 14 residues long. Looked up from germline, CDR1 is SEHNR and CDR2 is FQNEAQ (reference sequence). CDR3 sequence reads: CASSFERDNSPLHF. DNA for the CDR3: TGTGCCAGCAGCTTCGAACGGGATAATTCACCCCTCCACTTT.

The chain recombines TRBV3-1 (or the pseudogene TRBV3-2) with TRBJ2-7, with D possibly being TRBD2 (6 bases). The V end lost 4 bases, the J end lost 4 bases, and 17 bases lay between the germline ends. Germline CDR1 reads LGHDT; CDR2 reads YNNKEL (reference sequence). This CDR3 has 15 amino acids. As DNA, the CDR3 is TGTGCCAGCAGCCCCCACCGGAGGGCGGTTTACGAGCAGTACTTC. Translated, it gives CASSPHRRAVYEQYF.

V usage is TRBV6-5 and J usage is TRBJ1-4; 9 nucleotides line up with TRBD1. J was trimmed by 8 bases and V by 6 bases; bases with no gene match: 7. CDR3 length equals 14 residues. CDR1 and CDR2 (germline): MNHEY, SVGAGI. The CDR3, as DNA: TGTGCCAGCAGCGGCACTGACAGGGGGGAAAAACTGTTTTTT. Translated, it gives CASSGTDRGEKLFF.

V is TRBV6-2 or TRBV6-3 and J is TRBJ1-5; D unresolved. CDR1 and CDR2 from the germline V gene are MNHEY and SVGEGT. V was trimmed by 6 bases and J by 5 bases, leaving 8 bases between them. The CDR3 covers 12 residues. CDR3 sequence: CASSDTHQPQHF. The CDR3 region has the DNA TGTGCCAGCAGCGATACCCATCAGCCCCAGCATTTT.

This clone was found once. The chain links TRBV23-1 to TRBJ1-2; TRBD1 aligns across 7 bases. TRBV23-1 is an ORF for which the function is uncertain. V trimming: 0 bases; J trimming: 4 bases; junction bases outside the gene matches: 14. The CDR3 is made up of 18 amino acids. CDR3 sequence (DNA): TGCGCCAGCAGTCAATCGCCCTGGTCGACAGGGTATTCCTATGGCTACACCTTC. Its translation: CASSQSPWSTGYSYGYTF.

CDR3 nucleotide sequence: TGTGCCAGCAGCTTAGAAGGCTCCTCCTACGAGCAGTACTTC. Translation: CASSLEGSSYEQYF. V and J are TRBV7-2 and TRBJ2-7, with D uncertain. Germline V gene lookup returns CDR1 SGHTA and CDR2 FQGNSA. Trimming removed 1 base from V and 0 bases from J, with 7 bases in between. This CDR3 is 14 amino acids long.

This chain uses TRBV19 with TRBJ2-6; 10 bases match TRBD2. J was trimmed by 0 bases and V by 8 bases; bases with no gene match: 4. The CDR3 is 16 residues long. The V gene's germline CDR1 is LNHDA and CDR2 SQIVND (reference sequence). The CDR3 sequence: CASRLAGSSGANVLTF. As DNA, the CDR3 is TGTGCCAGTCGACTAGCGGGTAGCTCTGGGGCCAACGTCCTGACTTTC.

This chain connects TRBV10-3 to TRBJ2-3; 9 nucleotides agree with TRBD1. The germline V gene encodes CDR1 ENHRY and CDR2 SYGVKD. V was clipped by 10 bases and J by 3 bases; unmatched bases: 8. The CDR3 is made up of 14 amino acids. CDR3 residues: CATTRQGETDTQYF. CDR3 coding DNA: TGTGCCACCACAAGACAGGGGGAGACAGATACGCAGTATTTT.